The 13 T cell receptor beta chains in this list originate from one sample, sequenced in a study of identical twins. TCRdb reanalysed the 5' RACE reads using MiXCR and keeps one entry per CDR3 protein. Of a few hundred thousand distinct CDR3 sequences detected, around 15% appear once; the ten largest clones hold approximately 1%. These data were also filed under a second study, of yellow fever vaccine responses in identical twins.

Sample: CD4+ T cells sorted from blood. The source is a woman aged 18-29 years in good health.

The chain recombines TRBV6-1 with TRBJ2-3; TRBD1 matches 8 bases. After removal of 6 bases from V and 1 base from J, the junction contained 6 bases not matched to a gene. The CDR3 length is 15 residues. Germline loops: CDR1 MNHNS, CDR2 SASEGT. The CDR3 loop is CASRKQGARTDTQYF. In DNA, the CDR3 is TGTGCCAGCAGAAAGCAGGGGGCTCGCACAGATACGCAGTATTTT.

This clonotype occurred a few times. This chain links TRBV5-5 with TRBJ1-1, with D unresolved. V lost 3 bases, J lost 3 bases, and 12 bases lay in between. Germline values: CDR1 SGHKS, CDR2 YYEKEE (reference sequence). This CDR3 has 14 amino acids. CDR3 protein: CASSWSAGYTEAFF. For the CDR3, the DNA is TGTGCCAGCAGCTGGTCCGCCGGGTACACTGAAGCTTTCTTT.

There are many counts of this clonotype. The DNA is omitted, as the CDR3 cannot be located on it reliably, and the CDR3 follows TCRdb's listing. The chain links TRBV29-1 to TRBJ2-7; the tabulated D call, TRBD2, remains unverified against the DNA. Germline-derived CDR1 and CDR2 are SQVTM and ANQGSEA. The CDR3 contains 12 residues when both ends are counted. CDR3: CSVGEGSSPFYF.

The chain joins TRBV3-1 to TRBJ2-5; no firm D call. Germline assignment: CDR1 LGHDT and CDR2 YNNKEL (reference sequence). Deletions cut 0 bases from V and 3 bases from J, with 11 bases between. This CDR3 spans 15 amino acids. The CDR3 reads CASSQDLVRKETQYF. For the CDR3, the DNA is TGTGCCAGCAGCCAAGATCTCGTCAGAAAAGAGACCCAGTACTTC.

V and J are TRBV5-8 and TRBJ2-5; possible D gene TRBD1, 5 bases. Looked up from germline, CDR1 is SGHTS and CDR2 is YDEGEE. V gave up 0 bases and J gave up 4 bases, with 16 bases separating them. The CDR3 has 16 residues. In nucleotides, the CDR3 is TGTGCCAGCAGCTTGGCCAGACAGTCGACCATAGAGACCCAGTACTTC. This encodes CASSLARQSTIETQYF.

This rearrangement joins TRBV9 to TRBJ2-3; D not resolved. The CDR3 is 15 residues long. V lost 4 bases, J lost 1 base, and 13 bases lay in between. CDR1 is SGDLS and CDR2 is YYNGEE in the germline V gene. The CDR3 coding sequence is TGTGCCAGCAGCAAGCCCGGGCCCCGCACAGATACGCAGTATTTT. It translates to CASSKPGPRTDTQYF.

This clonotype was observed a handful of times. CDR3 in amino acids: CASSFGTGLTAYEQYF. Written as DNA, the CDR3 is TGCGCCAGCAGCTTCGGGACAGGTTTGACGGCCTACGAGCAGTACTTC. V is TRBV5-1 and J is TRBJ2-7, with 8 bases that match TRBD1. Looked up from germline, CDR1 is SGHRS and CDR2 is YFSETQ. The CDR3 has 16 amino acids. V lost 2 bases and J lost 2; bases outside the gene matches: 9.

The V and J genes are TRBV5-4 and TRBJ2-5; 10 positions match TRBD1. Per germline, CDR1 SGHNT and CDR2 YYREEE (reference sequence). The ends lost 7 bases at V and 5 bases at J; junction bases unmatched: 8. The CDR3 is made up of 14 amino acids. The CDR3 DNA follows: TGTGCCAGCGAGGACAGGGGGAGGATGGAGACCCAGTACTTC. This gives the protein CASEDRGRMETQYF.

The chain couples TRBV7-3 to TRBJ2-7; TRBD2 aligns across 8 bases. Germline V gives CDR1 SGHTA, CDR2 FQGTGA. Trimming removed 6 bases from V and 0 bases from J; junction bases left unmatched: 19. The CDR3 sequence is 19 residues long. This CDR3 is CASRSPKSGSPAYSYEQYF. The DNA for the CDR3 is TGTGCCAGCAGAAGTCCAAAGAGCGGGAGTCCCGCTTACTCCTACGAGCAGTACTTC.

The sample holds a few counts of this clonotype. The gene calls are TRBV12-3 or TRBV12-4 and TRBJ1-2, with 9 nucleotides matching TRBD1. The CDR3 has 14 amino acids. V was clipped by 4 bases and J by 7 bases; unmatched bases: 7. CDR3 residues: CASSSRDRDSGYTF. Here the CDR3 DNA reads TGTGCCAGCAGTTCCCGGGACAGGGACTCTGGCTACACCTTC.

This clonotype was detected a few times. The V gene is TRBV5-1, the J gene TRBJ2-7, with D possibly TRBD2 on 6 matching bases. Germline CDR1 reads SGHRS; CDR2 reads YFSETQ. Trimming pared 5 bases from V and 5 bases from J, leaving 17 bases between. CDR3 length equals 14 residues. The CDR3 loop is CASRSGPERDEQYF. CDR3 nucleotide sequence: TGCGCCAGCAGGAGTGGGCCGGAGCGGGACGAGCAGTACTTC.

This clonotype was recorded a few times. DNA for the CDR3: TGTGCCAGCTCACCGGCCGGGACAGGGAGCGACGAGCAGTACTTC. Translating gives CASSPAGTGSDEQYF. V usage is TRBV18 and J usage is TRBJ2-7, with TRBD1 identical over 9 bases. Germline CDR1 KGHSH, CDR2 LQKENI. The CDR3 runs to 15 residues. V gave up 3 bases and J gave up 5 bases; unmatched junction bases: 8. Full variable domain (missing parts from reference TRBV18 and TRBJ2-7): NAGVMQNPRHLVRRRGQEARLRCSPMKGHSHVYWYRQLPEEGLKFMVYLQKENIIDESGMPKERFSAEFPKEGPSILRIQQVVRGDSAAYFCASSPAGTGSDEQYFGPGTRLTVT.

This clonotype was seen ten or more times. In DNA, the CDR3 is TGCGCCAGCAGCTTGGGCTACGACAATGAGCAGTTCTTC. Its protein is CASSLGYDNEQFF. V usage is TRBV5-1 and J usage is TRBJ2-1, with no clear D. In germline, CDR1 is SGHRS, CDR2 YFSETQ. V dropped 0 bases and J dropped 5 bases, with 6 bases sitting between them. The CDR3 is made up of 13 amino acids.